Listed below are T cell receptor beta chains from one sample, sequenced in a study of blood T cell repertoires in COVID-19. Using immunoSEQ multiplex PCR, the repertoire was profiled, and TCRdb retains in-frame clones only, with some absent. The data hold some 250,000 clones, with around 90% observed a single time. Sequenced sample: peripheral blood. The receptors stem from a woman aged 25 to 39 with acute or convalescent COVID-19. The CDR3 runs from the conserved cysteine through the conserved F or W. Each record gives: V gene, CDR3 length, D gene, J gene, CDR3 DNA, CDR3 protein. A D gene is named only where the DNA matches it firmly.

>TRBV6-2/TRBV6-3|14|TRBD2|TRBJ2-7
TGTGCCAGCAGTGCCCCGGGAGGATTAGACGAGCAGTACTTC
CASSAPGGLDEQYF
>TRBV4-1|17|TRBD1|TRBJ2-2
TGCGCCAGCAGCCAAGAAGGACAGGGTACGAACACCGGGGAGCTGTTTTTT
CASSQEGQGTNTGELFF
>TRBV19|13|TRBD1|TRBJ2-5
TGTGCCAGTGCGACAGGGGGCTTGGAGACCCAGTACTTC
CASATGGLETQYF
>TRBV27|14|TRBD1|TRBJ2-7
TGTGCCAGCATTAGCCGGGACAGGGGGTACGAGCAGTACTTC
CASISRDRGYEQYF
>TRBV23-1|15|.|TRBJ1-3
TGCGCCAGCAGCTCATACCTCCCACAGAGAAACACCATATATTTT
CASSSYLPQRNTIYF
>TRBV4-3|16|.|TRBJ1-2
TGCGCCAGCAGCCAAGATCCCGGGGGACCTAACTATGGCTACACCTTC
CASSQDPGGPNYGYTF
>TRBV9|15|.|TRBJ2-7
TGTGCCAGCAGCGTAGACTTAGCGCCCACCTACGAGCAGTACTTC
CASSVDLAPTYEQYF
>TRBV7-9|15|.|TRBJ2-7
TGTGCCAGCAGCGAAGCAGGGGTTAGCCTCAGAGAGCAGTACTTC
CASSEAGVSLREQYF
>TRBV5-1|15|.|TRBJ2-2
TGCGCCAGCAGCTTGGTCGCGGGCAGGACCGGGGAGCTGTTTTTT
CASSLVAGRTGELFF
>TRBV18|15|.|TRBJ1-1
TGTGCCAGCTCACCACCCCGACAGCTGAACACTGAAGCTTTCTTT
CASSPPRQLNTEAFF